This passage covers 8 T cell receptor beta chains from one sample sequenced in a study of blood T cells in healthy people across ages. Alongside a J-beta primer mix, a sample-barcoded 5' primer served in a second PCR lasting 7 to 11 cycles. TCRdb analysed the 5' RACE reads with MiXCR anew, one entry per CDR3 protein. The sample contains hundreds of thousands of distinct CDR3 sequences, about 56% of which appear only once. Sequencing was done on a sample of blood. These receptor sequences come from a man aged 35 to 55 in good health.

V usage is TRBV28 and J usage is TRBJ1-5, with 10 bases fitting TRBD1. Per germline, CDR1 MDHEN and CDR2 SYDVKM. The CDR3 covers 13 residues. J was trimmed by 4 bases and V by 10 bases; bases with no gene match: 4. This chain's CDR3 is CATRQGANQPQHF. DNA for the CDR3: TGTGCCACCCGACAGGGGGCTAATCAGCCCCAGCATTTT.

This chain links TRBV20-1 with TRBJ2-2; D gene ambiguous. Trimming shortened V by 0 bases and J by 6 bases, and 8 bases separated the two germline ends. Per the germline V gene, CDR1 is DFQATT and CDR2 is SNEGSKA (reference sequence). The CDR3 spans 13 residues. The CDR3 bases are TGCAGTGCTAGAGATCGGAAGTCCGGGGAGCTGTTTTTT. It encodes CSARDRKSGELFF.

V and J are TRBV20-1 and TRBJ2-5; 7 bases are shared with TRBD2. The CDR3 spans 17 residues. The germline CDR1 and CDR2 sequences are DFQATT and SNEGSKA (reference sequence). V lost 2 bases, J lost 5 bases, and 17 bases stayed unmatched. The DNA of the CDR3 is TGCAGTGCTAGACCACTAGGGAGCGGGGACTATCTCGAGACCCAGTACTTC. It yields the protein CSARPLGSGDYLETQYF.

This clonotype has just a few counts. The V gene is TRBV20-1, the J gene TRBJ2-7; 7 nucleotides align to TRBD2. This CDR3 is 13 amino acids long. Germline values: CDR1 DFQATT, CDR2 SNEGSKA (reference sequence). J gave up 3 bases and V 3 bases, and 5 bases lay outside the gene matches. This CDR3 is CSASGRSDYEQYF. The CDR3 nucleotides are TGCAGTGCTAGCGGGAGGAGTGACTACGAGCAGTACTTC.

This chain joins TRBV28 and TRBJ2-1, with TRBD1 identical over 7 bases. The J segment lost 3 bases and the V segment lost 3 bases, leaving 11 bases of the junction unmatched. The CDR3 has 17 residues. CDR1 MDHEN and CDR2 SYDVKM come from the germline V gene. The CDR3: CASSLTWLTGFYNEQFF. CDR3 nucleotides: TGTGCCAGCAGTTTGACCTGGCTGACAGGGTTCTACAATGAGCAGTTCTTC.

This rearrangement joins TRBV5-1 to TRBJ2-2; maybe TRBD2 (5 bases). There are 12 residues in the CDR3. V lost 7 bases and J 3 bases, leaving 7 bases between the germline ends. The V gene's germline CDR1 is SGHRS and CDR2 YFSETQ. The CDR3 nucleotides read TGCGCCAGCGTCGGGGACACCGGGGAGCTGTTTTTT. Its translation is CASVGDTGELFF.

The chain carries TRBV4-2 and TRBJ2-5, with 8 positions matching TRBD1. The CDR3 contains 15 residues. The germline CDR1 and CDR2 sequences are LGHNA and YNFKEQ. V was clipped by 3 bases and J by 3 bases; unmatched bases: 6. CDR3 nucleotide sequence: TGTGCCAGCAGCCAGCAACAGGGGGAGGAAGAGACCCAGTACTTC. Amino acids: CASSQQQGEEETQYF.

The J gene is TRBJ1-5, the V gene TRBV20-1; D not resolved. The CDR3 runs to 14 residues. Germline-derived CDR1 and CDR2 are DFQATT and SNEGSKA (reference sequence). Trimming took 2 bases from V and 0 from J, leaving 8 bases between them. CDR3 in DNA: TGCAGTGCTAGAAGCGAGTATAGCAATCAGCCCCAGCATTTT. Translation: CSARSEYSNQPQHF.